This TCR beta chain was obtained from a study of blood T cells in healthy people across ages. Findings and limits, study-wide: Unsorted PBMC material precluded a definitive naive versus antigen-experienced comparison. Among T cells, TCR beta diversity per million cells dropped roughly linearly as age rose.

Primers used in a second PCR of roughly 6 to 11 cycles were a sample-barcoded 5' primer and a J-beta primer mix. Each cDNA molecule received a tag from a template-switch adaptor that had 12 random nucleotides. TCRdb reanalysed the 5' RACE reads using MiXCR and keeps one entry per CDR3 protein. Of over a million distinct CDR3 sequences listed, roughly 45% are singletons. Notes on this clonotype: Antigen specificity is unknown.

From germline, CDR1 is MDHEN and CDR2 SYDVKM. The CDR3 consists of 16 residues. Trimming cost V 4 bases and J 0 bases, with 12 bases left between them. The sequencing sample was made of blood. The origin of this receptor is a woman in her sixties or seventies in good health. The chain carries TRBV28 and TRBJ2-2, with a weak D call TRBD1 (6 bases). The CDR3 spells CASSSRQAPNTGELFF. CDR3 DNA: TGTGCCAGCAGTTCTAGACAGGCCCCGAACACCGGGGAGCTGTTTTTT.